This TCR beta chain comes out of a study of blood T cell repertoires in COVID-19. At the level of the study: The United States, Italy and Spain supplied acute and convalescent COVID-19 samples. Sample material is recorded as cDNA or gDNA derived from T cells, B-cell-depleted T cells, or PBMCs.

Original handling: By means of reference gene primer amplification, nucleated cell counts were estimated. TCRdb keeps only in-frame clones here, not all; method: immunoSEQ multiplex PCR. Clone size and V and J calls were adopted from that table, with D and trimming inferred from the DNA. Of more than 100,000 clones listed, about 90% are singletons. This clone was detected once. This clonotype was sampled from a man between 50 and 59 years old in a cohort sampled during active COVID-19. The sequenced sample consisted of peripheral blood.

This CDR3 is CASSPFGGRPSNYGYTF. The CDR3 region has the DNA TGCGCCAGCAGCCCCTTTGGTGGGAGGCCCTCTAACTATGGCTACACCTTC. The chain recombines TRBV5-1 with TRBJ1-2; no definite D call. The CDR3 spans 17 residues. V gave up 4 bases and J gave up 0 bases, with 19 bases separating them. CDR1 and CDR2 (germline): SGHRS, YFSETQ.